This T cell receptor (beta chain) stems from a study of beta chain features in type 1 diabetes (dated by TCRdb to 2016 to 2019). In terms of the full investigation: No differences in mean age, gender distribution, total cell number or subset yield were found between patients and healthy donors. A total of 107,917,701 sorted cells were examined across all samples, and the number of cells per subset was strongly correlated with RNA yield. The study compared the TCRB repertoires of sorted circulating CD4+ T cell subsets in recently diagnosed type 1 diabetes patients with those in matched healthy donors. Regulatory and stem cell-like memory subsets were isolated from only 8 patients and roughly eight healthy donors, whereas naive and central memory subsets came from all 30 or so donors.

The High Capacity cDNA Reverse Transcription Kit was used to reverse transcribe all of the isolated RNA, meaning that expressed TCRB transcripts were what got sequenced. Deep immunoSEQ sequencing was applied to naive, central memory and regulatory T cell samples, giving an average of approximately 4 million total reads per sample. Sorted cells were lysed in RLT buffer, and RNA was extracted using DNase-treated RNeasy Micro or Mini kits according to cell number. To prevent cross-contamination, every cell subset was processed on its own, while patient and healthy donor samples were processed together. Using the immunoSEQ multiplex PCR, TCRB sequences were amplified from cDNA into 87-bp fragments spanning the CDR3 region. The amplicons were sequenced using the Illumina HiSeq platform. Turning to the authors' computational methods: Synthetic template baselines were used to correct PCR bias computationally, reads within Hamming distance 2 were collapsed together, and singletons that could not be merged were discarded. Reads were aligned to IMGT to assign V, D and J genes, CDR3 length, and insertions or deletions at six rearrangement sites. Within each subset, clonotype counts were normalized to sorted cell number, and only after that were true diversity and Gini coefficients computed with the tcR R package. The overlap coefficient, calculated on TCRB nucleotide sequences, was used to measure repertoire sharing. As a proxy for the pre-selection repertoire, out-of-frame TCRB sequences from naive cells were analyzed. TCRdb carries this immuneACCESS record with in-frame sequences only. Its versions omit some clonotypes, under half of them owing to an unresolved V gene in the studies checked, with the rest unexplained. The V and J calls and the clone size are those of that table, but D and trimming were determined from the DNA. Across this sample there are about 650,000 clones, with around 12% seen only once. Around 0.12% of the sample comes from the top ten.

This clone came up a few times. No antigen is known for it. Base qualities were left out, and no much larger clone turns up one base away. Each donor gave one peripheral blood draw, approximately 110 mL on average, collected into heparinised tubes. Using a panel that included CD45RO, CCR7, CD25, CD127, CD95 and CD27, naive, central memory, regulatory and stem cell-like memory CD4+ T cells were sorted on a BD FACSAria II. A purity above 95% was achieved for all sorted populations. PBMCs were isolated immediately by Lymphoprep density gradient centrifugation and stained directly without culture. Samples were stained and sorted in pairs, with one healthy donor and one patient per experiment, so that batch effects were minimized. The full study reports these points: Shorter templates might have been favored by PCR, but patient and control samples were amplified and corrected together, so both groups would have been affected equally by any skew. Naive, central memory and regulatory TCRB repertoires appeared more similar among patients than among healthy donors. At VDJ recombination sites, patients with type 1 diabetes made fewer insertions and deleted more nucleotides, a pattern implying thymic rearrangement abnormalities. Type 1 diabetes patients showed a moderate but significant shortening of TCRB CDR3 length in all four CD4+ subsets. Because cDNA was sequenced instead of genomic DNA, activated cells with high expression could be over-represented, although the groups did not differ in activation or CD3 levels. Because small numbers of individuals were included in the HLA sub-analyses, any influence of HLA type on TCRB rearrangement was left unresolved.

At the junction V is shortened by 1 base and J by 5 bases, with 15 bases in between. From its cysteine to its phenylalanine, the CDR3 spans 15 amino acids. Solely the CDR3 DNA is kept, with 45 bases framed from the first base. Sequences SGHNT (CDR1) and YYREEE (CDR2) are obtained from the germline V gene (reference sequence). The V gene is TRBV5-4 and the J gene is TRBJ2-5; matching of 5 bases hints at TRBD2 as the D gene. The sample was naive CD4+ T cells from blood. The sample's cell subset or site, from its label and the paper: true naive CD4+ T cells. This clonotype originated in a man aged 30-40 years with type 1 diabetes. This receptor has the CDR3 CASSLRLEGGETQYF. The sequenced DNA: TGTGCCAGCAGCTTGAGGCTAGAGGGCGGCGAGACCCAGTACTTC.